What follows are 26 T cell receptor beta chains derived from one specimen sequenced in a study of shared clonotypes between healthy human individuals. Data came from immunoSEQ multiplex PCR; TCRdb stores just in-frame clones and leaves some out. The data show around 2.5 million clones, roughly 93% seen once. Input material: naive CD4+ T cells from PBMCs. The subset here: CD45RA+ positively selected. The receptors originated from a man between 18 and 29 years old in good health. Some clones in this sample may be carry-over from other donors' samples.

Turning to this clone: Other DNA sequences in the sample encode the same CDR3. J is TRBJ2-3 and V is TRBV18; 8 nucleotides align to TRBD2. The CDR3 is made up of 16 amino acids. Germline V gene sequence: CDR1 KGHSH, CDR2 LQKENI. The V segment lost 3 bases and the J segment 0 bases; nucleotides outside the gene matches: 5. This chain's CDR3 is CASSPFTSGSTDTQYF. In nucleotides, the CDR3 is TGTGCCAGCTCACCTTTTACTAGCGGAAGCACAGATACGCAGTATTTT. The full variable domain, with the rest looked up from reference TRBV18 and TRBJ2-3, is NAGVMQNPRHLVRRRGQEARLRCSPMKGHSHVYWYRQLPEEGLKFMVYLQKENIIDESGMPKERFSAEFPKEGPSILRIQQVVRGDSAAYFCASSPFTSGSTDTQYFGPGTRLTVL.

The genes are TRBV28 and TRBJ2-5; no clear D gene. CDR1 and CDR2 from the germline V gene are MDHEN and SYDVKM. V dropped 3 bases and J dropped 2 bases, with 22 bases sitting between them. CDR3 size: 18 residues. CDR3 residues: CASSFPMTTPSDQETQYF. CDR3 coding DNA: TGTGCCAGCAGTTTTCCTATGACGACGCCGTCCGATCAAGAGACCCAGTACTTC.

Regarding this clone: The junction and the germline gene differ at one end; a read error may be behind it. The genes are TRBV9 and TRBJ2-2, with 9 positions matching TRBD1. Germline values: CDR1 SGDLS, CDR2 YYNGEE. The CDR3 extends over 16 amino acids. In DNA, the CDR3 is TGTGCCAGCAGCACAACCGGGACAGGGAACGCCGGGGAGCTGTTTTTT. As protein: CASSTTGTGNAGELFF. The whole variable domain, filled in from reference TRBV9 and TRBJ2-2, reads DSGVTQTPKHLITATGQRVTLRCSPRSGDLSVYWYQQSLDQGLQFLIQYYNGEERAKGNILERFSAQQFPDLHSELNLSSLELGDSALYFCASSTTGTGNAGELFFGEGSRLTVL.

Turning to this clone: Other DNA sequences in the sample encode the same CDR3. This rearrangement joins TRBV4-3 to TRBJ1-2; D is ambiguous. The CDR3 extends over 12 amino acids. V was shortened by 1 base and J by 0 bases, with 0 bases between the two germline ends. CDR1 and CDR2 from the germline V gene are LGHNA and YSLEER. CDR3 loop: CASSQANYGYTF. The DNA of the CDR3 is TGCGCCAGCAGCCAAGCTAACTATGGCTACACCTTC.

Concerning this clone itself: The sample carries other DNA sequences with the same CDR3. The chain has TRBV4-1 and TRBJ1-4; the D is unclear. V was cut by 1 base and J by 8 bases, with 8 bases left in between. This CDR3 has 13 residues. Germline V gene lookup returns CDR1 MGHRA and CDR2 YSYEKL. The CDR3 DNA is TGCGCCAGCAGCCAAGTCCGAGGGGAAAAACTGTTTTTT. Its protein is CASSQVRGEKLFF.

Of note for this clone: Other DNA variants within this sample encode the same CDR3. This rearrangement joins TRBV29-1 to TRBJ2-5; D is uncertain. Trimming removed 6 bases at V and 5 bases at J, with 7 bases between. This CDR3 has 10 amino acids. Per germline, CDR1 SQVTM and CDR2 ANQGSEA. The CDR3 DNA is TGCAGCGTGGCCGGGGAGACCCAGTACTTC. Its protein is CSVAGETQYF.

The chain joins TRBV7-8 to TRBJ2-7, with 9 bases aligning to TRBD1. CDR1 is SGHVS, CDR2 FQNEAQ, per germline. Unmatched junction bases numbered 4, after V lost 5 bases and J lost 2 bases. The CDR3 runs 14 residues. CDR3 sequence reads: CASSNDRGAYEQYF. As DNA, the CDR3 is TGTGCCAGCAGCAACGACAGGGGGGCCTACGAGCAGTACTTC. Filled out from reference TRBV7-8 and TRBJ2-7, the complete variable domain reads GAGVSQSPRYKVAKRGQDVALRCDPISGHVSLFWYQQALGQGPEFLTYFQNEAQLDKSGLPSDRFFAERPEGSVSTLKIQRTQQEDSAVYLCASSNDRGAYEQYFGPGTRLTVT.

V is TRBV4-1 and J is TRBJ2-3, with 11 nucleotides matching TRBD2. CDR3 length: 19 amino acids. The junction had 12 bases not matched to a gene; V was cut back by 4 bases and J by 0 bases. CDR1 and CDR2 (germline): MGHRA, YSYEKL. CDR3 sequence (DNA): TGCGCCAGCAGCCCGAGCCTAGCGGGAGGATATGGAAGCACAGATACGCAGTATTTT. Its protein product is CASSPSLAGGYGSTDTQYF.

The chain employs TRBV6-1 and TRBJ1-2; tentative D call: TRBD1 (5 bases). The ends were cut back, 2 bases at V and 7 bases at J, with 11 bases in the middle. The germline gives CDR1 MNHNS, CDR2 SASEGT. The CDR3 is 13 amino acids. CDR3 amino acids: CASSEHRGSGYTF. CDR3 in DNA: TGTGCCAGCAGTGAACATAGGGGTTCTGGCTACACCTTC.

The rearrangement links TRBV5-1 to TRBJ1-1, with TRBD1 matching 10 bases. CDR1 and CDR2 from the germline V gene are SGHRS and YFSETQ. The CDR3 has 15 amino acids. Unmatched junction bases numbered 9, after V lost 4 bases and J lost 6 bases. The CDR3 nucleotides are TGCGCCAGCAGCCCTTCGGGACAGGGGCCGGCTGAAGCTTTCTTT. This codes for CASSPSGQGPAEAFF.

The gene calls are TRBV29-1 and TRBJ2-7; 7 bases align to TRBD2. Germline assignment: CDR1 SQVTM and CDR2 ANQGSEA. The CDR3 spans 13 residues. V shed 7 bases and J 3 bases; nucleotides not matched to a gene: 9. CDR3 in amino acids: CSASGIRNYEQYF. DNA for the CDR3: TGCAGCGCCAGCGGGATAAGGAACTACGAGCAGTACTTC.

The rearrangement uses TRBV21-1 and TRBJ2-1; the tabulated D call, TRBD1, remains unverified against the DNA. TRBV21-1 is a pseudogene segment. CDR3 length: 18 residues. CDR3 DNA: TGTGCCAGCAGCAACTTCTTCCCCCCAGGGGGTTGGTACGGTGAGCAGTTCTTC. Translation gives CASSNFFPPGGWYGEQFF.

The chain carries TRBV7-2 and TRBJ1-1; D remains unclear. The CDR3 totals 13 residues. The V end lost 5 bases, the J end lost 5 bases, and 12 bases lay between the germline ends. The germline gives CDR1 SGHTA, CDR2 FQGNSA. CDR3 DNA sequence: TGTGCCAGCAGCCAAAAGCTTGGGACTGAAGCTTTCTTT. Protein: CASSQKLGTEAFF.

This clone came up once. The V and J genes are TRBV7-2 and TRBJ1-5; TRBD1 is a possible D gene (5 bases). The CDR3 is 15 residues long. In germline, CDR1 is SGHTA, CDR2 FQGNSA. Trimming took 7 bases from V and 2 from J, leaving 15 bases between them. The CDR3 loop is CASNLGRGGNQPQHF. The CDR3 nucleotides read TGTGCCAGCAACCTAGGGAGGGGTGGCAATCAGCCCCAGCATTTT.

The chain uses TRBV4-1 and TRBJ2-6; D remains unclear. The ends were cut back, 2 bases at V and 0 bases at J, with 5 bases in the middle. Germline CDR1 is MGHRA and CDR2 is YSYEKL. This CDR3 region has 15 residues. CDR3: CASSQNPSGANVLTF. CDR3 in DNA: TGCGCCAGCAGCCAAAACCCCTCTGGGGCCAACGTCCTGACTTTC.

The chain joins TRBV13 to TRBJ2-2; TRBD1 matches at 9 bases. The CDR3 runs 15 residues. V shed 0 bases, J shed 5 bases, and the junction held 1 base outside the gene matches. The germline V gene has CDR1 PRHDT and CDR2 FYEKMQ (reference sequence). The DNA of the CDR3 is TGTGCCAGCAGCTTAGGGGACAGGGGAACCGGGGAGCTGTTTTTT. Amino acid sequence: CASSLGDRGTGELFF. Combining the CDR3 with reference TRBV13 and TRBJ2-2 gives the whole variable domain AAGVIQSPRHLIKEKRETATLKCYPIPRHDTVYWYQQGPGQDPQFLISFYEKMQSDKGSIPDRFSAQQFSDYHSELNMSSLELGDSALYFCASSLGDRGTGELFFGEGSRLTVL.

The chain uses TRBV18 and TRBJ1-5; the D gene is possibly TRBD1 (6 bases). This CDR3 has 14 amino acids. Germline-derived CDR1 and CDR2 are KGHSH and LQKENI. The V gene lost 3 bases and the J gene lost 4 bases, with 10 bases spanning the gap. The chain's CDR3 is CASSPLDRNQPQHF. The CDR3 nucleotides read TGTGCCAGCTCACCGCTGGACAGAAATCAGCCCCAGCATTTT.

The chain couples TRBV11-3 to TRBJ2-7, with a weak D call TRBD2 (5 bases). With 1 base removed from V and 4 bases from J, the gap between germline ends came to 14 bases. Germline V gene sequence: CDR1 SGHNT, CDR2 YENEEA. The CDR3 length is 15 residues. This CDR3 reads CASSLGSGEWYEQYF. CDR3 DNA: TGTGCCAGCAGCTTAGGATCCGGGGAGTGGTACGAGCAGTACTTC.

This CDR3 is CASRGTGVNEQFF. CDR3 DNA: TGTGCCAGCAGAGGAACGGGGGTAAATGAGCAGTTCTTC. The J gene is TRBJ2-1, the V gene TRBV6-1; a weak D match, TRBD2 (6 bases). V was clipped by 6 bases and J by 7 bases, with 13 bases between them. The CDR3 contains 13 residues. CDR1 and CDR2 (germline): MNHNS, SASEGT.

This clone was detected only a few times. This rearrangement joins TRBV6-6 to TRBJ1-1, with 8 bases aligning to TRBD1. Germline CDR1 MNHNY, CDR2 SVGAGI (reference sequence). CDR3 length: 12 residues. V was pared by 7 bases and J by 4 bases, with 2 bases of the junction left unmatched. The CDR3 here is CASTTGGTEAFF. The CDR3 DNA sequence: TGTGCCAGCACCACAGGGGGCACTGAAGCTTTCTTT.

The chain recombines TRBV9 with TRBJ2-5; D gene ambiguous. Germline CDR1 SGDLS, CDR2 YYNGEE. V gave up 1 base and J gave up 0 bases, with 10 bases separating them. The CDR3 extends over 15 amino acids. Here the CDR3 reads CASSVRWADQETQYF. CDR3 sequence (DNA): TGTGCCAGCAGCGTACGGTGGGCAGACCAAGAGACCCAGTACTTC. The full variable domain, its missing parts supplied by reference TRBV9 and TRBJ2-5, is DSGVTQTPKHLITATGQRVTLRCSPRSGDLSVYWYQQSLDQGLQFLIQYYNGEERAKGNILERFSAQQFPDLHSELNLSSLELGDSALYFCASSVRWADQETQYFGPGTRLLVL.

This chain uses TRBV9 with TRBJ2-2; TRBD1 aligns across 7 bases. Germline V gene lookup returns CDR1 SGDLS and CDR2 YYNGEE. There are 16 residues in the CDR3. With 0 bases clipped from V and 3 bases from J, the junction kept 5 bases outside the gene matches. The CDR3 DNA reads TGTGCCAGCAGCGTAGAAGGGACAGCCTACACCGGGGAGCTGTTTTTT. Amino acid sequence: CASSVEGTAYTGELFF.

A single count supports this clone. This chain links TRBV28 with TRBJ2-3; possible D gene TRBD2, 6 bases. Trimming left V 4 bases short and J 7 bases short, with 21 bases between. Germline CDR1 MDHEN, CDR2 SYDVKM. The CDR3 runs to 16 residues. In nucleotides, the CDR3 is TGTGCCAGCAGTTCCCCCGGAGGGTACCTGTCGTATACGCAGTATTTT. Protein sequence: CASSSPGGYLSYTQYF.

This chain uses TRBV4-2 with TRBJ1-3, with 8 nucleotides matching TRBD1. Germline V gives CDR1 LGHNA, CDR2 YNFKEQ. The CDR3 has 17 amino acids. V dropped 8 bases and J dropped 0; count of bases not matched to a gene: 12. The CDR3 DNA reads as TGTGCCAGCGGACGGCCAGGGGGCAAATCCTCTGGAAACACCATATATTTT. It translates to CASGRPGGKSSGNTIYF.

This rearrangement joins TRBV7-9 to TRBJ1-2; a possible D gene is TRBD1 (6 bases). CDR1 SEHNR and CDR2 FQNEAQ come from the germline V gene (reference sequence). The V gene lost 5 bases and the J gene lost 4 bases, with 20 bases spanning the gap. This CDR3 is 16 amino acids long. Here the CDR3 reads CASSLHGTHSFYGYTF. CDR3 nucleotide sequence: TGTGCCAGCAGCCTCCACGGGACACATTCCTTCTATGGCTACACCTTC. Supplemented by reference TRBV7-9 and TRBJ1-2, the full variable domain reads DTGVSQNPRHKITKRGQNVTFRCDPISEHNRLYWYRQTLGQGPEFLTYFQNEAQLEKSRLLSDRFSAERPKGSFSTLEIQRTEQGDSAMYLCASSLHGTHSFYGYTFGSGTRLTVV.

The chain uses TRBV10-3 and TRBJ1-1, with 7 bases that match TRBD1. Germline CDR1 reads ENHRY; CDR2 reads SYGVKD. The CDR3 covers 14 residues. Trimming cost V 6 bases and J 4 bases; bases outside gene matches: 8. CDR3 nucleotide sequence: TGTGCCATCAGAATAAGCGACAGGGCCACTGAAGCTTTCTTT. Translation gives CAIRISDRATEAFF.